This TCR beta chain emerged from a study of T-cell memory formation after mild COVID-19. Each CDR3 protein is one row after TCRdb ran MiXCR on the 5' RACE reads. The sample has 300,000 to 400,000 distinct CDR3 sequences, 28% seen once. Findings and caveats of the study: Clones from the second wave (peaking day 37) had unconfirmed SARS-CoV-2 specificity.

As to this clonotype: Its antigen is unknown.

This CDR3 contains 17 residues. Germline V gene sequence: CDR1 LGHDT, CDR2 YNNKEL (reference sequence). V trimming: 1 base; J trimming: 3 bases; junction bases outside the gene matches: 11. The TCR was taken from an adult woman who had mild COVID-19 (a few samples of this study predate the infection). Cell type and time point are not known. This rearrangement joins TRBV3-1 to TRBJ2-7; 8 nucleotides match TRBD1. Sequencing was done on a sample of PBMCs or a T cell subset sorted from them (not recorded which). CDR3: CASSQVSGDRIIYEQYF. In DNA form, the CDR3 reads TGTGCCAGCAGCCAAGTTTCCGGGGACAGGATTATCTACGAGCAGTACTTC.